One and the same sample provided the 12 T cell receptor beta chains below, sequenced in a study of blood T cell repertoires in COVID-19. Measured with immunoSEQ multiplex PCR; TCRdb has only the in-frame clones, and not every one. The sample lists about 54,000 clones, roughly 87% occurring once. Sequenced input: peripheral blood. The receptors shown here come from a man aged 35 to 55 with COVID-19, enrolled during active disease.

V usage is TRBV6-1 and J usage is TRBJ1-5, with no clear D. The V end was cut by 2 bases, the J end by 11 bases, with 16 bases between. Germline CDR1 MNHNS, CDR2 SASEGT. The length of the CDR3 is 14 residues. CDR3 nucleotide sequence: TGTGCCAGCAGTGAATCAATGTGGTTCGGGTCCCAGCATTTT. It encodes CASSESMWFGSQHF.

This chain uses TRBV6-4 with TRBJ2-5; 10 nucleotides line up with TRBD2. With 5 bases clipped from V and 2 bases from J, the junction kept 5 bases outside the gene matches. Germline V gene sequence: CDR1 MRHNA, CDR2 SNTAGT. The CDR3 contains 15 residues. CDR3 nucleotide sequence: TGTGCCAGCAGTTCTAGCGGGAGTGGGCAAGAGACCCAGTACTTC. Its protein product is CASSSSGSGQETQYF.

The chain recombines TRBV11-2 with TRBJ1-1; D is unresolved. Germline CDR1 is SGHAT and CDR2 is FQNNGV. V dropped 1 base and J dropped 1 base, with 7 bases sitting between them. CDR3 length equals 14 residues. The CDR3 coding sequence is TGTGCCAGCAGCTTAGGGTCAGGGAACACTGAAGCTTTCTTT. It codes for CASSLGSGNTEAFF.

The rearrangement joins TRBV7-9 to TRBJ2-2; the D gene is possibly TRBD1 (5 bases). The V gene lost 5 bases and the J gene lost 0 bases, with 10 bases spanning the gap. CDR1 SEHNR and CDR2 FQNEAQ come from the germline V gene (reference sequence). There are 15 residues in the CDR3. In nucleotides, the CDR3 is TGTGCCAGCAGCCCTGGGGCAGCGAACACCGGGGAGCTGTTTTTT. It encodes CASSPGAANTGELFF.

Worth noting for this clone: Likely a read error: the CDR3 ends without its conserved phenylalanine or tryptophan. It is unclear where the CDR3 begins or ends on the DNA, so no DNA is shown, and the CDR3 is as TCRdb lists it. CDR3: CASSKVRGS. The chain is built from TRBV21-1 and TRBJ1-3. TRBV21-1 represents a pseudogene. Counting both end residues, the CDR3 totals 9 amino acids.

The J gene is TRBJ2-1, the V gene TRBV6-6; D remains ambiguous. CDR1 is MNHNY and CDR2 is SVGAGI in the germline V gene (reference sequence). Trimming took off 2 bases at V and 9 bases at J, with 8 bases between the two ends. This CDR3 is built from 12 residues. In DNA form, the CDR3 reads TGTGCCAGCAGTTACCCCTTGGCTGAGCAGTTCTTC. This encodes CASSYPLAEQFF.

The chain is built from TRBV10-3 and TRBJ1-1; the D gene is possibly TRBD1 (6 bases). The germline gives CDR1 ENHRY, CDR2 SYGVKD. Between the trimmed V and J ends, which lost 6 bases and 6 bases, there was a span of 14 bases. CDR3 length: 13 amino acids. CDR3 protein: CAISADSMAEAFF. The CDR3 coding sequence is TGTGCCATCAGCGCGGACAGCATGGCTGAAGCTTTCTTT.

The rearrangement joins TRBV18 to TRBJ2-2; 7 bases line up with TRBD2. Germline V gene data show CDR1 as KGHSH and CDR2 as LQKENI. The J segment lost 4 bases and the V segment lost 6 bases, leaving 14 bases of the junction unmatched. The CDR3 extends over 17 amino acids. In DNA form, the CDR3 reads TGTGCCAGCTCCGCGGGCACTGGCGGGAGTTCCACCGGGGAGCTGTTTTTT. Amino acids: CASSAGTGGSSTGELFF.

V usage is TRBV2 and J usage is TRBJ2-2, with TRBD1 matching 7 bases. J lost 4 bases, V lost 6 bases, and 8 bases had no gene match. This CDR3 is 15 amino acids long. From germline, CDR1 is SNHLY and CDR2 FYNNEI. In DNA, the CDR3 is TGTGCCAGCAGCCTCATTGACAGGGTCACCGGGGAGCTGTTTTTT. It translates to CASSLIDRVTGELFF.

CDR3 sequence reads: CASSAQLAGGFGEQYF. CDR3 sequence (DNA): TGTGCCAGCAGCGCCCAACTAGCGGGAGGTTTTGGCGAGCAGTACTTC. The chain employs TRBV11-2 and TRBJ2-7; 12 bases match TRBD2. Unmatched junction bases numbered 11, after V lost 5 bases and J lost 6 bases. CDR1 and CDR2 from the germline V gene are SGHAT and FQNNGV. The CDR3 runs 16 residues.

This clone was seen a single time. The chain links TRBV7-3 to TRBJ2-1; D ambiguous. From germline, CDR1 is SGHTA and CDR2 FQGTGA. V was pared by 2 bases and J by 5 bases, with 4 bases between. The CDR3 is 12 residues long. CDR3 loop: CASSLRDNEQFF. The CDR3 bases are TGTGCCAGCAGCTTACGCGACAATGAGCAGTTCTTC.

This chain connects TRBV4-2 to TRBJ2-5; 14 bases are a match to TRBD2. Germline CDR1 reads LGHNA; CDR2 reads YNFKEQ. The CDR3 sequence is 15 residues long. V was pared by 4 bases and J by 5 bases, with 3 bases of the junction left unmatched. CDR3 DNA sequence: TGTGCCAGCAGCCGGGGACTAGCGGGGGAGGAGACCCAGTACTTC. It specifies CASSRGLAGEETQYF.